Presented here are 15 T cell receptor beta chains from one specimen sequenced in a study of technical replicates of blood from a handful of donors. Some clones are missing from TCRdb's copy, which holds only in-frame ones; the method was immunoSEQ multiplex PCR. The sample has about 100,000 clones, 95% to 96% seen once; the top ten hold approximately 0.2%. Material: T cells isolated from PBMCs. The receptors come from a human donor in good health.

V usage is TRBV5-1 and J usage is TRBJ2-3; a weak D match, TRBD2 (6 bases). The CDR3 is 13 residues long. Germline V lookup: CDR1 SGHRS, CDR2 YFSETQ. V lost 7 bases and J lost 1, with 10 bases in between. The CDR3 DNA follows: TGCGCCAGCGCGCGGGATCGCACAGATACGCAGTATTTT. Translated, it gives CASARDRTDTQYF.

The chain recombines TRBV6-5 with TRBJ1-1; a weak D match, TRBD1 (5 bases). In germline, CDR1 is MNHEY, CDR2 SVGAGI. CDR3 length: 14 amino acids. The V end lost 7 bases, the J end lost 0 bases, and 12 bases lay between the germline ends. The CDR3, as DNA: TGTGCCAGCAAAGATAAGGGGATGAACACTGAAGCTTTCTTT. Amino acids: CASKDKGMNTEAFF.

The V gene is TRBV5-1, the J gene TRBJ2-1, with D possibly TRBD1 on 5 matching bases. This CDR3 spans 13 amino acids. Trimming left V 1 base short and J 7 bases short, with 9 bases between. The germline V gene has CDR1 SGHRS and CDR2 YFSETQ. CDR3: CASSLLAGNEQFF. The CDR3 coding sequence is TGCGCCAGCAGCTTGCTGGCAGGGAATGAGCAGTTCTTC.

This chain uses TRBV7-8 with TRBJ2-2; possibly TRBD1 for D (5 bases). The CDR3 runs to 16 residues. Germline V CDR1 and CDR2: SGHVS, FQNEAQ. Trimming took 5 bases from V and 3 from J, leaving 16 bases between them. The CDR3 is CASSLRRGKDTGELFF. DNA for the CDR3: TGTGCCAGCAGCCTCCGAAGGGGAAAGGACACCGGGGAGCTGTTTTTT.

This chain joins TRBV7-6 and TRBJ2-5; no reliable D call. This CDR3 has 11 amino acids. V was cut by 3 bases and J by 4 bases, with 3 bases left in between. Germline loops: CDR1 SGHVS, CDR2 FNYEAQ. The CDR3 protein is CASSFGETQYF. DNA for the CDR3: TGTGCCAGCAGCTTCGGAGAGACCCAGTACTTC. The full variable domain, in which reference TRBV7-6 and TRBJ2-5 provide the parts outside the CDR3, is GAGVSQSPRYKVTKRGQDVALRCDPISGHVSLYWYRQALGQGPEFLTYFNYEAQQDKSGLPNDRFSAERPEGSISTLTIQRTEQRDSAMYRCASSFGETQYFGPGTRLLVL.

This clone was seen just once. DNA of the CDR3: TGTGCCAGCATGGGGATTATAGACGGAGGCTACGAGCAGTACTTC. Translation gives CASMGIIDGGYEQYF. J is TRBJ2-7 and V is TRBV6-5; TRBD2 is a possible D gene (5 bases). V lost 7 bases, J lost 3 bases, and 19 bases lay in between. Germline values: CDR1 MNHEY, CDR2 SVGAGI. The CDR3 sequence is 15 residues long.

The chain combines TRBV6-5 with TRBJ1-1; D unresolved. CDR1 is MNHEY and CDR2 is SVGAGI in the germline V gene. This CDR3 spans 15 amino acids. Trimming removed 4 bases from V and 3 bases from J, with 15 bases in between. The CDR3 DNA sequence: TGTGCCAGCAGTTCCTGGGCCGGGGATTACACTGAAGCTTTCTTT. Its protein is CASSSWAGDYTEAFF.

The chain joins TRBV10-1 to TRBJ2-3; the match to TRBD2 covers 9 bases. Per germline, CDR1 WNHNN and CDR2 SYGVQD (reference sequence). The trim removed 3 bases at V and 4 bases at J, leaving 11 bases unmatched. This CDR3 contains 17 residues. CDR3 in DNA: TGCGCCAGCAGTGATTTTGAGCTAGCGGGAATCTCAGATACGCAGTATTTT. It codes for CASSDFELAGISDTQYF.

A remark on this clone: The same CDR3 arises from other DNA sequences in this sample as well. This chain uses TRBV7-9 with TRBJ1-2; D not certain. Germline-derived CDR1 and CDR2 are SEHNR and FQNEAQ (reference sequence). Trimming left V 3 bases short and J 4 bases short, with 6 bases between. This CDR3 contains 12 residues. The CDR3 reads CASSFGSYGYTF. CDR3 bases: TGTGCCAGCAGCTTTGGGAGCTATGGCTACACCTTC.

The V call is TRBV30, the J call TRBJ1-1; D remains ambiguous. The CDR3 loop spans 15 amino acids. Germline CDR1 and CDR2: GTSNPN and SVGIG (reference sequence). V was pared by 0 bases and J by 1 base, with 12 bases between. The CDR3 DNA is TGTGCCTGGAGTGTACGTTATATCGGGAACACTGAAGCTTTCTTT. It yields the protein CAWSVRYIGNTEAFF.

In DNA form, the CDR3 reads TGCAGCGTTGCGATTGAGAAGAATTCACCCCTCCACTTT. Encoded protein: CSVAIEKNSPLHF. This sequence joins TRBV29-1 and TRBJ1-6, with D unresolved. CDR1 is SQVTM, CDR2 ANQGSEA, per germline. The V end lost 4 bases, the J end lost 7 bases, and 11 bases lay between the germline ends. The CDR3 totals 13 residues.

For the CDR3, the DNA is TGTGCCAGCAGTGAAGGGGCAGGTGGAAATCAGCCCCAGCATTTT. Protein sequence: CASSEGAGGNQPQHF. The chain combines TRBV6-1 with TRBJ1-5; D is undetermined. This CDR3 spans 15 amino acids. V was shortened by 1 base and J by 4 bases, with 11 bases between the two germline ends. In germline, CDR1 is MNHNS, CDR2 SASEGT.

The gene calls are TRBV11-3 and TRBJ2-2; weak D call: TRBD2 (5 bases). The CDR3 totals 13 residues. The germline CDR1 and CDR2 sequences are SGHNT and YENEEA. The V gene lost 6 bases and the J gene lost 4 bases, with 9 bases spanning the gap. The CDR3 protein is CASSRGITGELFF. CDR3 nucleotides: TGTGCCAGCAGTCGGGGAATCACCGGGGAGCTGTTTTTT.

The CDR3 DNA sequence: TGTGCCAGCAGCCGTGAGGGATTTATGAACACTGAAGCTTTCTTT. It encodes CASSREGFMNTEAFF. V usage is TRBV14 and J usage is TRBJ1-1; D call uncertain. The CDR3 loop spans 15 amino acids. Germline CDR1 SGHDN, CDR2 FVKESK. The V gene lost 4 bases and the J gene lost 0 bases, with 12 bases spanning the gap.

The chain recombines TRBV9 with TRBJ2-3; D remains unclear. Trimming left V 2 bases short and J 2 bases short, with 12 bases between. CDR1 and CDR2 (germline): SGDLS, YYNGEE. CDR3 length: 15 amino acids. CDR3 DNA: TGTGCCAGCAGCGTCAGCCCGACTCTCACAGATACGCAGTATTTT. Amino acids: CASSVSPTLTDTQYF. Supplemented by reference TRBV9 and TRBJ2-3, the full variable domain reads DSGVTQTPKHLITATGQRVTLRCSPRSGDLSVYWYQQSLDQGLQFLIQYYNGEERAKGNILERFSAQQFPDLHSELNLSSLELGDSALYFCASSVSPTLTDTQYFGPGTRLTVL.